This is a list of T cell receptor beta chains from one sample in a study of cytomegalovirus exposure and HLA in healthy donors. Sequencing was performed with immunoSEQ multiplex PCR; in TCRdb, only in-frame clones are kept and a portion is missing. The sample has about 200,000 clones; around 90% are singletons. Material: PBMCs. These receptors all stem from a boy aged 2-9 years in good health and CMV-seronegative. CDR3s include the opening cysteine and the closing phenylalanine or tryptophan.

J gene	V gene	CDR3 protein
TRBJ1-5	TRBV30	CAWRGPGQGNQPQHF
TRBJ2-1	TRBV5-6	CASSLDRADEQFF
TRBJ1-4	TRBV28	CASSLHATGNEKLFF
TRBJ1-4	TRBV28	CASISRKGVGKLFF
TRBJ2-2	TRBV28	CASIPESANTGELFF
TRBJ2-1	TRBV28	CASTLGVAGAYNEQFF
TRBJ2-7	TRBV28	CASEGRDYTYEQYF
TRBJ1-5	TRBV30	CAWSLGGRQPQHF
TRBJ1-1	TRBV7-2	CASSLANPGDHTEAFF
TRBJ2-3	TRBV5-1	CASRTTGGSDTQYF
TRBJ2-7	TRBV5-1	CASSLDRVGLGEQYF